This T cell receptor (beta chain) is drawn from a study of control samples from healthy donors and cancer patients. Method: immunoSEQ multiplex PCR; TCRdb's copy keeps in-frame clones and lacks some. The sample holds around 84,000 clones, approximately 82% seen once. The clonotype was recovered from a man aged 55 to 70 with head and neck cancer. Sequenced sample: PBMCs.

The DNA for the CDR3 is TGTGCCACCAGCAGGATGGGAGGGTTTGAGCTGTTTTTT. This gives the protein CATSRMGGFELFF. The gene calls are TRBV15 and TRBJ2-2; 7 bases are shared with TRBD2. V shed 3 bases and J 11 bases; nucleotides not matched to a gene: 6. The CDR3 runs 13 residues. Germline CDR1 is LNHNV and CDR2 is YYDKDF (reference sequence). Full variable domain (outside the CDR3, taken from reference TRBV15 and TRBJ2-2): DAMVIQNPRYQVTQFGKPVTLSCSQTLNHNVMYWYQQKSSQAPKLLFHYYDKDFNNEADTPDNFQSRRPNTSFCFLDIRSPGLGDTAMYLCATSRMGGFELFFGEGSRLTVL.